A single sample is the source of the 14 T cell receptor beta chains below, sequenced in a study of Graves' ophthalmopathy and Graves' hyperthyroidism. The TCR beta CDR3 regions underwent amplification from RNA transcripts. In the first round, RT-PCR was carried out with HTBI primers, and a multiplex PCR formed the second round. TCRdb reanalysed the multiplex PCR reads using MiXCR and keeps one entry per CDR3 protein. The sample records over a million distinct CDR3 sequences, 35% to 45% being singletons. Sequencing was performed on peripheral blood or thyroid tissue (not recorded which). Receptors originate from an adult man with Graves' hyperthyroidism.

The CDR3 DNA is TGCAGCGTTGAGCCGAGACTAAGGTCAGAGACCCAGTACTTC. It codes for CSVEPRLRSETQYF. The genes are TRBV29-1 and TRBJ2-5; D might be TRBD2 (5 bases). This CDR3 spans 14 amino acids. Germline CDR1 is SQVTM and CDR2 is ANQGSEA. Trimming took 3 bases from V and 4 from J, leaving 15 bases between them.

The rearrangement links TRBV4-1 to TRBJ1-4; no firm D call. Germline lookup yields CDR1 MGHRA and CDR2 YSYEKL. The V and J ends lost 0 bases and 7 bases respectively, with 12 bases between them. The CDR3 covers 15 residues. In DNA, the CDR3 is TGCGCCAGCAGCCAAGATAGGAGGGTCGCTGAAAAACTGTTTTTT. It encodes CASSQDRRVAEKLFF.

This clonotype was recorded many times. In DNA form, the CDR3 reads TGCAGTGCTAAAAATCAGCCCCAGCATTTT. Amino acid sequence: CSAKNQPQHF. J is TRBJ1-5 and V is TRBV20-1; D remains unclear. V dropped 4 bases and J dropped 4 bases, with 2 bases sitting between them. Germline CDR1 is DFQATT and CDR2 is SNEGSKA (reference sequence). The CDR3 contains 10 residues.

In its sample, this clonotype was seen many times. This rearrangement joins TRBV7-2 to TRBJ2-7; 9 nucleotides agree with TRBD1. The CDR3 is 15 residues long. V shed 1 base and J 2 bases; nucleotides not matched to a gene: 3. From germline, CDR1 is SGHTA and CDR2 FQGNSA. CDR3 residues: CASSLGTGATYEQYF. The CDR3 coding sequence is TGTGCCAGCAGCTTAGGGACAGGGGCCACCTACGAGCAGTACTTC.

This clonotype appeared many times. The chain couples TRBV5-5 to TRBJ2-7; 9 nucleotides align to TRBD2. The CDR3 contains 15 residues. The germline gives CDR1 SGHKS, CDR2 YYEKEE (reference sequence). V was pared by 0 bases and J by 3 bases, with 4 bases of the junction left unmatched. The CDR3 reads CASSLALAGDYEQYF. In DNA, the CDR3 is TGTGCCAGCAGCTTGGCGTTAGCGGGGGACTACGAGCAGTACTTC.

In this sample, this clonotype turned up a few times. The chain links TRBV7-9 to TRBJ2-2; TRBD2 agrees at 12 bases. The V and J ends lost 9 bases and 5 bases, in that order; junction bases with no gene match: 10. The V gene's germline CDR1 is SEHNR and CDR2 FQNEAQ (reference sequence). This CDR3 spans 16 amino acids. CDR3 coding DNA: TGTGCCAGAATGAGACTAGCGGGAGATGGTACCGGGGAGCTGTTTTTT. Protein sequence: CARMRLAGDGTGELFF.

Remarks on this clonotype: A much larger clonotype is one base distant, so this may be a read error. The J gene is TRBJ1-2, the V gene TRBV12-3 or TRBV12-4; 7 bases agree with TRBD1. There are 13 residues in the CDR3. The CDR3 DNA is TGTACCAGCAGTTTGTCAGGGGGTCGTGGCTACACCTTC. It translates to CTSSLSGGRGYTF.

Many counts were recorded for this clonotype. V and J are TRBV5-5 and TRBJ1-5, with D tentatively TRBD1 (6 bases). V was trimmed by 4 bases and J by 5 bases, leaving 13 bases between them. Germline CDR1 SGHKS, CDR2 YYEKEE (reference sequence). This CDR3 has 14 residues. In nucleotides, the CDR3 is TGTGCCAGCAGCCGCGTGGGGGCGGATCAGCCCCAGCATTTT. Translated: CASSRVGADQPQHF. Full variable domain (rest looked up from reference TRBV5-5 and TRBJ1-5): DAGVTQSPTHLIKTRGQQVTLRCSPISGHKSVSWYQQVLGQGPQFIFQYYEKEERGRGNFPDRFSARQFPNYSSELNVNALLLGDSALYLCASSRVGADQPQHFGDGTRLSIL.

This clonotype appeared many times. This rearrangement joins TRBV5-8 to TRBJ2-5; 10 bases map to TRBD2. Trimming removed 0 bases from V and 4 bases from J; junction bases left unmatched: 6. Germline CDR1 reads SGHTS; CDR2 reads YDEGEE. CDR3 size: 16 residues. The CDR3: CASSLALAGVRETQYF. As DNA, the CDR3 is TGTGCCAGCAGCTTGGCGCTAGCGGGAGTTAGAGAGACCCAGTACTTC.

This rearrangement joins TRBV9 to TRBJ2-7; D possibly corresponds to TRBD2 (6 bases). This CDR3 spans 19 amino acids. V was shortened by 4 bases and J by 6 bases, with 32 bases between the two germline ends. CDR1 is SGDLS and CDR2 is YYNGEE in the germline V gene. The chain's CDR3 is CASSQDSTGWRGGEVEQYF. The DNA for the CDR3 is TGTGCCAGCAGCCAAGATTCGACGGGGTGGAGGGGAGGCGAAGTCGAGCAGTACTTC.

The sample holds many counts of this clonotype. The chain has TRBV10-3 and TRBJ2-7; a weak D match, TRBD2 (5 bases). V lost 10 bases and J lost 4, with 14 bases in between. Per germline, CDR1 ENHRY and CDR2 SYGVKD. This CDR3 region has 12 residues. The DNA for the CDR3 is TGTGCCACGGGGAAGGTGGGGTACGAGCAGTACTTC. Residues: CATGKVGYEQYF.

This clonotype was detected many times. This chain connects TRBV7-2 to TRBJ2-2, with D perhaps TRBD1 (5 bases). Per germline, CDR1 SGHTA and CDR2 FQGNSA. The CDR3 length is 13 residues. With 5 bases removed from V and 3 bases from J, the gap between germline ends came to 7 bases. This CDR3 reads CASSGAYTGELFF. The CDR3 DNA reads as TGTGCCAGCAGCGGGGCCTACACCGGGGAGCTGTTTTTT.

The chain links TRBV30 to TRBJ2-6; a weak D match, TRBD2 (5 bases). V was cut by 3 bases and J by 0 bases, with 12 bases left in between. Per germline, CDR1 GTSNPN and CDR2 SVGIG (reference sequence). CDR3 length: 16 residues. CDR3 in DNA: TGTGCCTGGAGACGGGTTGGGAGCTCTGGGGCCAACGTCCTGACTTTC. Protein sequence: CAWRRVGSSGANVLTF.

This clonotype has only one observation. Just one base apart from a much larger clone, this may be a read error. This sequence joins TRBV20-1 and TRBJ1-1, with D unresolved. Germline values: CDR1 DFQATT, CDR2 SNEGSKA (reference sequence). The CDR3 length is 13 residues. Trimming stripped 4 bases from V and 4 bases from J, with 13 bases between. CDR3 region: CSAIDEKGTEAFF. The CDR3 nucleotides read TGCAGTGCTATAGATGAGAAGGGCACTGAAGCTTTCTTT.